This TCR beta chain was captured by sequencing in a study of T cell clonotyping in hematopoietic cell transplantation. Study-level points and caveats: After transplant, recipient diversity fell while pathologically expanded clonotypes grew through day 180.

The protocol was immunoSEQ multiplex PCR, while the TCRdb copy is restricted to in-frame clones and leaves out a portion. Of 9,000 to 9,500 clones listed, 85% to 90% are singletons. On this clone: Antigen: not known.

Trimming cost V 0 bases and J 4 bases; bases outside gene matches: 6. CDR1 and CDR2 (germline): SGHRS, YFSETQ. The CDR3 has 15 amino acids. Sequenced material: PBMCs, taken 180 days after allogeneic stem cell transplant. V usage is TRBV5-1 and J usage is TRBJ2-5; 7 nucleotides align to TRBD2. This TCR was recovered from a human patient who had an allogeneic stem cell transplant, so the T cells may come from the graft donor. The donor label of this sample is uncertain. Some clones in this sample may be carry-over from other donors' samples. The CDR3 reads CASSLAASGTETQYF. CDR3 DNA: TGCGCCAGCAGCTTGGCCGCTAGCGGAACAGAGACCCAGTACTTC.